Sequencing of this TCR beta chain was carried out in a study of healthy donors' naive CD4 and CD8 T cells (dated by TCRdb to about 2015). Regarding the research as a whole: Donors were chosen to span three age groups (20-25, 40-50 and 60-70 years, five to seven each), with mean age about 46 and half female. The TCR alpha libraries followed the same workflow as the beta chain, except for a newly designed primer set that covered all functional IMGT alpha gene variants. The study sequenced rearranged TCR alpha and beta chains from naive CD4+ and CD8+ T cells to test how TCR variation relates to lineage commitment. The peripheral blood mononuclear cells came from 15 to 20 individuals who were healthy and unrelated. The donors were HLA-typed by sequencing at HLA-A, -B, -C, -DRB1, -DQB1 and -DPB1, using the SBTexcellerator protocol, an ABI3130xl analyzer and SBTengine software. What the research found in general, with its limitations: In both chains, CD4+ lineage was associated with a positively charged CDR3, and CD8+ lineage was associated with a negatively charged CDR3. Because alpha and beta chains were sequenced in bulk and could not be paired, combined chain effects were not evaluated. The study did not directly address whether homeostatic proliferation of naive T cells might have biased the repertoire. Naive CD4+ and CD8+ cells reportedly showed biased usage of most V and J gene segments, and this bias was consistent across donors and independent of HLA genotype. Taken together, V genes, J genes and CDR3 charge appeared to account for around 12% of the variance in CD4/CD8 propensity, mostly acting in an additive way.

From a lookup of the germline V gene (reference sequence), CDR1 and CDR2 are MNHEY and SMNVEV. Trimming takes 5 bases off V and 3 bases off J; junction bases not matched to a gene: 9. From the cysteine through the phenylalanine, the CDR3 covers 16 amino acids. CDR3 DNA is the only sequence kept; it has 48 bases, read in frame from the first base. The reads were generated on a 454 GS FLX Titanium. A previously published linear amplification protocol was used to build TCR libraries from around 460 ng of total RNA. Sequencing was carried out on the Roche/454 Genome Sequencer using Titanium chemistry. In the source study's methods: From five or six of the healthy donors, a total of fewer than 85,000 rearranged TCR alpha transcripts were sequenced. Unique TCR clonotypes were defined by the CDR3 junction under IMGT nomenclature, and duplicate transcripts were removed. In R 2.13.0, logistic regression modeled CD4 versus CD8 status on V and J genes, adjusting for donor effects, with Bonferroni correction for multiple testing. TCRdb applied fastp at Q25 and MiXCR to the public reads, then kept only in-frame beta chains. Rows are unified per CDR3 protein, each entry keeping the most common DNA and genes. The V and J calls and clone size are TCRdb's, not the authors'. This sample comprises around 200,000 distinct CDR3 sequences, about 70% of them detected only once. The ten biggest clones cover approximately 2.5% of the sample.

Cells with a CD4+CD8-CD45RO-CD45RA+ profile were isolated by FACS and defined as naive CD4+ T cells, and those with a CD8+CD4-CD45RA+CD27bright profile were defined as naive CD8+ T cells. Sorting used antibodies against CD4 (RPA-T4), CD8 (SK1), CD27 (O323), CD45RA (HI100) and CD45RO (UCHL1). Details on this clonotype: There is no known antigen for this receptor. Base qualities are not recorded, but no much larger clone differs from it by a single base.

The receptor was derived from a pool of human donors in good health; the sample pools cells from several healthy donors. The chain joins TRBV27 to TRBJ1-2; 10 middle bases align to TRBD1. Sample: naive CD4+ and CD8+ T cells sorted from blood, pooled from several donors. This specimen's cell subset or site label, interpreted: FACS-sorted naive CD4+ (CD45RO-CD45RA+) and naive CD8+ (CD45RA+CD27bright) T cells. The bases are TGTGCCAGCAGTACCGGACAGGGGGGACTAGACTATGGCTACACCTTC. Its translation is CASSTGQGGLDYGYTF.